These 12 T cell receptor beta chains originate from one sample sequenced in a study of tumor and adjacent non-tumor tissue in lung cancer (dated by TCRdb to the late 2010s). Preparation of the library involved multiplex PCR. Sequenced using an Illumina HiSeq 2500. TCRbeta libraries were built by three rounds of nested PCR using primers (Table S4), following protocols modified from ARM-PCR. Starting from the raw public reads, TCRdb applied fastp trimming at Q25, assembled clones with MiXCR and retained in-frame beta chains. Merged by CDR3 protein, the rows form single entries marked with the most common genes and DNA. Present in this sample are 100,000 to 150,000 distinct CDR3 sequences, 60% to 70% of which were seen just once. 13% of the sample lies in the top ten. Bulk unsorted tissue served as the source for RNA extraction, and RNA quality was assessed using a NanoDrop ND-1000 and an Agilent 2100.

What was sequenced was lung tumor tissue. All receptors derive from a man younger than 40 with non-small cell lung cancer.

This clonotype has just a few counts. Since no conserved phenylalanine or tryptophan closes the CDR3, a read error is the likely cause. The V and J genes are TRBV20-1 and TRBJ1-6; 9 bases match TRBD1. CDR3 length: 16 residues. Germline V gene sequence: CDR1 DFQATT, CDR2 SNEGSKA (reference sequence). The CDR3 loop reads CSAHTTGTGNNSPLHS. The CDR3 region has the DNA TGCAGTGCTCATACAACCGGGACAGGGAATAACTCACCCCTCCACTCT.

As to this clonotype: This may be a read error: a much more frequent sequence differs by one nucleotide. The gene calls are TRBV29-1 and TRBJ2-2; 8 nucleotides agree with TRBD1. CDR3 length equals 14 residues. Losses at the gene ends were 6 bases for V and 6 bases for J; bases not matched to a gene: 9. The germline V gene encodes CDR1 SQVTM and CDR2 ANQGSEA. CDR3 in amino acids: CSVWTGSGAGELFF. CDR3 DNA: TGCAGCGTGTGGACAGGGAGTGGAGCCGGGGAGCTGTTTTTT.

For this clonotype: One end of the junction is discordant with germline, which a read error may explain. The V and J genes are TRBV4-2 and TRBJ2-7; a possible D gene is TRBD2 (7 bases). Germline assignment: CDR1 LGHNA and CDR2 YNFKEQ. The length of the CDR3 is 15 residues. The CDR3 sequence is CDSSQEWGGNYEQYF. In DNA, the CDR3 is TGTGACAGCAGCCAAGAGTGGGGGGGCAACTACGAGCAGTACTTC.

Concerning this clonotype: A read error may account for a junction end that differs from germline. The CDR3 sequence: CARSQESAGRSMGTDTQYF. Written as DNA, the CDR3 is TGCGCCAGAAGTCAAGAATCTGCAGGGAGATCTATGGGCACAGATACGCAGTATTTC. The V gene is TRBV4-3, the J gene TRBJ2-3, with D perhaps being TRBD1 or TRBD2 (5 bases each). The CDR3 length is 19 residues. Germline CDR1 and CDR2: LGHNA and YSLEER.

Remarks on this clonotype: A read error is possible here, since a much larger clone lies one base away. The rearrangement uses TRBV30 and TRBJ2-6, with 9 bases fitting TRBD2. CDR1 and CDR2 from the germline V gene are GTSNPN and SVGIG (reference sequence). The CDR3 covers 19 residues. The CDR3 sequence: CAWSVGASGVTSGVNVLTF. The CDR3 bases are TGTGCCTGGAGTGTGGGGGCTAGCGGGGTAACCTCTGGGGTCAACGTCCTGACTTTC.

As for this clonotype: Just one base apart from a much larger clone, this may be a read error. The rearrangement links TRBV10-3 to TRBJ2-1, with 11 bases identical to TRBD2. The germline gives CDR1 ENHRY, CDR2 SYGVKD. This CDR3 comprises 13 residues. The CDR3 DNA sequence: TGTGCCATCAGACTAGCGGGGGACAATAAGCAGTTCTTC. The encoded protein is CAIRLAGDNKQFF.

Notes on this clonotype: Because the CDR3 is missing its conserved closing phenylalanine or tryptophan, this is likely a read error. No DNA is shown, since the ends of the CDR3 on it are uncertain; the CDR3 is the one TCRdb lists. The CDR3 protein is CSARAAGGHNKQLI. This chain joins TRBV20-1 and TRBJ2-1; the table's D call, TRBD2, was not checked against the DNA. A total of 14 residues make up the CDR3, ends included. Germline V gene sequence: CDR1 DFQATT, CDR2 SNEGSKA (reference sequence).

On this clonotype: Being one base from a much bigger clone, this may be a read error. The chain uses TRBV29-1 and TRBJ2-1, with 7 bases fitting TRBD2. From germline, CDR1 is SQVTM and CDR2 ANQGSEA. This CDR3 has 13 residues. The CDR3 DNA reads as TGCAACGTTGAAGGGACTACCCACAATGAGCAGTTCTTC. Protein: CNVEGTTHNEQFF.

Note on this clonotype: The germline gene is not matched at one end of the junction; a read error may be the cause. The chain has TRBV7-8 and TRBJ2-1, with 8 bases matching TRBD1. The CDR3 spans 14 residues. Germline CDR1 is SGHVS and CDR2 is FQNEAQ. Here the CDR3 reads CASSPRTGYNDQFF. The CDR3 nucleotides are TGTGCCAGCAGCCCACGGACAGGGTACAATGATCAGTTCTTC.

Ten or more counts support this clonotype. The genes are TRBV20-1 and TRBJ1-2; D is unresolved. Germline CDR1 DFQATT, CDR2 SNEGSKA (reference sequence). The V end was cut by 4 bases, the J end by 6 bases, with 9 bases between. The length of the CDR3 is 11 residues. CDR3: CSANTGDGYTF. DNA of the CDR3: TGCAGTGCTAACACCGGGGATGGCTACACCTTC.

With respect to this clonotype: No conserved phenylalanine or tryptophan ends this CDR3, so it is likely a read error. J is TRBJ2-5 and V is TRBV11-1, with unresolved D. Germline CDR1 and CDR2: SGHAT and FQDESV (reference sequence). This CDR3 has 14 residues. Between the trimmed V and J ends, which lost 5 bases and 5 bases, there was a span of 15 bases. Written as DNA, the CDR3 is TGTGCCAGCAGCGCCGACACGTACCCGGAGACCCAGTACCTC. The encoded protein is CASSADTYPETQYL.

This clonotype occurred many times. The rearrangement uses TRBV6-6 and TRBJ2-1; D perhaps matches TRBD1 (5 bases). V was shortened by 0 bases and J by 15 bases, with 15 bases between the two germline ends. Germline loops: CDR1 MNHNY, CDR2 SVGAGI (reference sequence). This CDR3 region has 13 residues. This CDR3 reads CASSYSNNNQGFF. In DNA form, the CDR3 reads TGTGCCAGCAGTTACTCGAATAACAACCAGGGGTTCTTC.